Listed here are 26 T cell receptor beta chains from one sample, sequenced in a study of CD8 T cell repertoires and HIV-1 epitope variants. This table comes from immunoSEQ multiplex PCR, and its TCRdb copy is limited to in-frame clones, with some not included. The sample lists 90,000 or so clones; around 75% were seen once. What was sequenced was uncultured baseline CD8+ T cells from peripheral blood mononuclear cells (PBMCs). These receptors were collected from a male donor with HIV.

This sequence joins TRBV18 and TRBJ1-5; 7 nucleotides agree with TRBD1. Germline CDR1 is KGHSH and CDR2 is LQKENI. This CDR3 contains 14 residues. With 3 bases clipped from V and 7 bases from J, the junction kept 6 bases outside the gene matches. This chain's CDR3 is CASSPEGAKQPQHF. CDR3 coding DNA: TGTGCCAGCTCACCGGAGGGGGCAAAACAGCCCCAGCATTTT.

This clone is a singleton in its sample. J is TRBJ2-5 and V is TRBV28; possibly TRBD2 for D (6 bases). Trimming stripped 7 bases from V and 5 bases from J, with 20 bases between. From germline, CDR1 is MDHEN and CDR2 SYDVKM. The CDR3 runs 15 residues. The CDR3 region is CASTELRLVPETQYF. The CDR3 DNA reads as TGTGCCAGCACCGAACTACGACTAGTGCCCGAGACCCAGTACTTC.

The chain joins TRBV10-1 to TRBJ2-7; a possible D gene is TRBD2 (5 bases). The CDR3 consists of 12 residues. The V end lost 4 bases, the J end lost 9 bases, and 13 bases lay between the germline ends. Germline assignment: CDR1 WNHNN and CDR2 SYGVQD (reference sequence). CDR3 sequence reads: CASSGTDFRQYF. In nucleotides, the CDR3 is TGCGCCAGCAGTGGGACTGACTTTCGGCAGTACTTC.

The chain joins TRBV13 to TRBJ2-1; a weak D match, TRBD2 (7 bases). This CDR3 has 14 residues. Between the trimmed V and J ends, which lost 6 bases and 7 bases, there was a span of 16 bases. Per the germline V gene, CDR1 is PRHDT and CDR2 is FYEKMQ (reference sequence). The CDR3 protein is CASSEGGTLNEQFF. In nucleotides, the CDR3 is TGTGCCAGCAGTGAGGGGGGGACATTGAATGAGCAGTTCTTC.

This chain joins TRBV6-1 and TRBJ1-1; no reliable D call. Germline lookup yields CDR1 MNHNS and CDR2 SASEGT. The CDR3 extends over 12 amino acids. V lost 8 bases to trimming and J lost 1 base, with 8 bases between them. The CDR3 loop reads CASLFGNTEAFF. In nucleotides, the CDR3 is TGTGCCAGCCTCTTTGGGAACACTGAAGCTTTCTTT.

This sequence joins TRBV9 and TRBJ1-4; the D is unclear. Trimming left V 4 bases short and J 7 bases short, with 14 bases between. The CDR3 is 14 amino acids. Germline V CDR1 and CDR2: SGDLS, YYNGEE. CDR3 sequence (DNA): TGTGCCAGCAGCTCCAGTGGTAGTGGTGAAAAACTGTTTTTT. Residues: CASSSSGSGEKLFF. The entire variable domain, with the rest obtained from reference TRBV9 and TRBJ1-4, is as follows: DSGVTQTPKHLITATGQRVTLRCSPRSGDLSVYWYQQSLDQGLQFLIQYYNGEERAKGNILERFSAQQFPDLHSELNLSSLELGDSALYFCASSSSGSGEKLFFGSGTQLSVL.

This clone was seen a handful of times. The chain combines TRBV19 with TRBJ1-6; a weak D match, TRBD1 (5 bases). Trimming took off 1 base at V and 8 bases at J, with 15 bases between the two ends. Per germline, CDR1 LNHDA and CDR2 SQIVND (reference sequence). The CDR3 runs to 16 residues. The CDR3 loop reads CASSIAGTVSDSPLHF. The CDR3 nucleotides are TGTGCCAGTAGTATAGCCGGGACGGTTTCGGATTCACCCCTCCACTTT.

CDR3: CASSEWTGENEKLFF. CDR3 DNA sequence: TGTGCCAGCAGCGAATGGACAGGTGAAAATGAAAAACTGTTTTTT. V gene TRBV7-9 combines with J gene TRBJ1-4; TRBD1 aligns across 7 bases. V was pared by 5 bases and J by 5 bases, with 8 bases of the junction left unmatched. The CDR3 extends over 15 amino acids. Germline V gene data show CDR1 as SEHNR and CDR2 as FQNEAQ (reference sequence).

The rearrangement joins TRBV5-1 to TRBJ2-3; D may be TRBD2 (6 bases). V was clipped by 2 bases and J by 2 bases, with 15 bases between them. Germline CDR1 is SGHRS and CDR2 is YFSETQ. CDR3 length: 16 amino acids. CDR3 nucleotides: TGCGCCAGCAGCTTCCTCACACCGGGGGACACAGATACGCAGTATTTT. This codes for CASSFLTPGDTDTQYF.

The chain links TRBV28 to TRBJ2-5; D is uncertain. V was pared by 1 base and J by 4 bases, with 10 bases between. Germline loops: CDR1 MDHEN, CDR2 SYDVKM. The CDR3 covers 14 residues. The CDR3, as DNA: TGTGCCAGCAGTTTATCGTTGGTAGGAGAGACCCAGTACTTC. Translated: CASSLSLVGETQYF.

The rearrangement links TRBV28 to TRBJ1-6; D call uncertain. V was clipped by 2 bases and J by 5 bases, with 10 bases between them. The V gene's germline CDR1 is MDHEN and CDR2 SYDVKM. The CDR3 contains 15 residues. The CDR3 nucleotides are TGTGCCAGCAGTTTAGTGGGCGGGGATAATTCACCCCTCCACTTT. Its translation: CASSLVGGDNSPLHF.

V gene TRBV5-4 combines with J gene TRBJ1-6; a possible D gene is TRBD1 (5 bases). CDR3 size: 15 residues. Germline CDR1 and CDR2: SGHNT and YYREEE (reference sequence). Trimming left V 2 bases short and J 7 bases short, with 13 bases between. For the CDR3, the DNA is TGTGCCAGCAGCTTCCTCCAGGGCGTGAATTCACCCCTCCACTTT. This gives the protein CASSFLQGVNSPLHF.

The rearrangement uses TRBV5-1 and TRBJ1-2, with 9 bases matching TRBD1. Unmatched junction bases numbered 9, after V lost 1 base and J lost 8 bases. CDR3 length: 15 amino acids. Germline CDR1 is SGHRS and CDR2 is YFSETQ. The CDR3 bases are TGCGCCAGCAGCTTGATCTGGACAGGGGAATACGGCTACACCTTC. Protein product: CASSLIWTGEYGYTF.

The genes are TRBV5-1 and TRBJ1-2; 8 nucleotides match TRBD1. This CDR3 has 17 amino acids. In germline, CDR1 is SGHRS, CDR2 YFSETQ. Trimming took 0 bases from V and 6 from J; bases not matched to a gene: 13. In DNA, the CDR3 is TGCGCCAGCAGCTTGGCTTTGACCGGACAGGGCGGAGATGGCTACACCTTC. Protein: CASSLALTGQGGDGYTF.

The CDR3 DNA reads as TGCGCCAGCAGCTTGGCTGCCGGGACAGGGGAGGTAAAGCAGTACTTC. Its protein product is CASSLAAGTGEVKQYF. V gene TRBV5-1 combines with J gene TRBJ2-7, with 10 bases lining up with TRBD1. Germline V lookup: CDR1 SGHRS, CDR2 YFSETQ. V shed 0 bases, J shed 8 bases, and the junction held 11 bases outside the gene matches. The CDR3 has 16 amino acids.

The chain carries TRBV18 and TRBJ2-1; no clear D gene. V was clipped by 0 bases and J by 3 bases, with 6 bases between them. From germline, CDR1 is KGHSH and CDR2 LQKENI. The CDR3 runs to 14 residues. The CDR3 DNA sequence: TGTGCCAGCTCACCACCTGGAGACTACAATGAGCAGTTCTTC. Protein: CASSPPGDYNEQFF. Complete variable domain (other parts from reference TRBV18 and TRBJ2-1): NAGVMQNPRHLVRRRGQEARLRCSPMKGHSHVYWYRQLPEEGLKFMVYLQKENIIDESGMPKERFSAEFPKEGPSILRIQQVVRGDSAAYFCASSPPGDYNEQFFGPGTRLTVL.

The chain uses TRBV5-8 and TRBJ2-7; D is unclear. Germline V lookup: CDR1 SGHTS, CDR2 YDEGEE. V was cut by 2 bases and J by 7 bases, with 13 bases left in between. CDR3 length equals 13 residues. The CDR3 region is CASSFNTLGEQYF. Here the CDR3 DNA reads TGTGCCAGCAGCTTTAACACCTTAGGGGAGCAGTACTTC.

Only a few counts were recorded for this clone. The chain couples TRBV28 to TRBJ2-1; possible D gene TRBD2, 5 bases. Trimming shortened V by 8 bases and J by 5 bases, and 7 bases separated the two germline ends. Per germline, CDR1 MDHEN and CDR2 SYDVKM. The CDR3 covers 11 residues. The CDR3 reads CASFGDNEQFF. CDR3 coding DNA: TGTGCCAGCTTCGGGGACAATGAGCAGTTCTTC.

This rearrangement joins TRBV28 to TRBJ1-2, with TRBD1 as a possible D gene (5 bases). Trimming removed 0 bases at V and 3 bases at J, with 14 bases between. CDR1 and CDR2 (germline): MDHEN, SYDVKM. This CDR3 comprises 16 residues. The CDR3 bases are TGTGCCAGCAGTTTATGGAGGGCAGGGTCGGACTATGGCTACACCTTC. It encodes CASSLWRAGSDYGYTF.

The chain employs TRBV2 and TRBJ1-1; D gene ambiguous. This CDR3 comprises 14 residues. V was shortened by 6 bases and J by 0 bases, with 11 bases between the two germline ends. Germline CDR1 SNHLY, CDR2 FYNNEI. As DNA, the CDR3 is TGTGCCAGCAGAGGAGGGCGGATGAACACTGAAGCTTTCTTT. This codes for CASRGGRMNTEAFF.

This clone was seen just once. This chain uses TRBV9 with TRBJ1-2; tentatively, D is TRBD1 (5 bases). The germline V and J ends were trimmed by 0 bases and 4 bases, with 10 bases remaining between them. The CDR3 length is 14 residues. Germline V lookup: CDR1 SGDLS, CDR2 YYNGEE. CDR3 sequence reads: CASSVEQGGYGYTF. CDR3 coding DNA: TGTGCCAGCAGCGTAGAGCAGGGAGGCTATGGCTACACCTTC. Together with reference TRBV9 and TRBJ1-2, the CDR3 gives the full variable domain: DSGVTQTPKHLITATGQRVTLRCSPRSGDLSVYWYQQSLDQGLQFLIQYYNGEERAKGNILERFSAQQFPDLHSELNLSSLELGDSALYFCASSVEQGGYGYTFGSGTRLTVV.

This sequence joins TRBV7-2 and TRBJ2-5; no reliable D call. The CDR3 is 14 residues long. Trimming stripped 2 bases from V and 1 base from J, with 8 bases between. Germline CDR1 is SGHTA and CDR2 is FQGNSA. The CDR3 is CASSLNGLQETQYF. DNA of the CDR3: TGTGCCAGCAGCTTAAACGGCCTCCAAGAGACCCAGTACTTC. The full variable domain, rest sourced from reference TRBV7-2 and TRBJ2-5, is GAGVSQSPSNKVTEKGKDVELRCDPISGHTALYWYRQSLGQGLEFLIYFQGNSAPDKSGLPSDRFSAERTGGSVSTLTIQRTQQEDSAVYLCASSLNGLQETQYFGPGTRLLVL.

CDR3 sequence: CASSLGDGPKWDEQYF. CDR3 DNA sequence: TGTGCCAGCAGCTTGGGGGACGGCCCCAAGTGGGACGAGCAGTACTTC. The V gene is TRBV5-8, the J gene TRBJ2-7; the D call may be TRBD1 or TRBD2 (5 bases each). Germline V lookup: CDR1 SGHTS, CDR2 YDEGEE. V lost 0 bases, J lost 5 bases, and 18 bases lay in between. The CDR3 consists of 16 residues.

The rearrangement joins TRBV12-1 to TRBJ2-6; TRBD1 was called by the table and not checked on the DNA. TRBV12-1 is a pseudogene locus. The CDR3 length is 18 residues. CDR3 sequence reads: CASSCLDVGQSRANVLTF. The CDR3 DNA is TGTGCCAGCAGCTGTTTGGATGTAGGACAAAGTCGGGCCAACGTCCTGACTTTC.

This clone occurred once. V is TRBV19 and J is TRBJ1-5; D unclear. Per germline, CDR1 LNHDA and CDR2 SQIVND (reference sequence). The CDR3 is 16 residues long. Deletions cut 3 bases from V and 4 bases from J, with 16 bases between. The CDR3 reads CASSMRVGTGNQPQHF. The CDR3 nucleotides are TGTGCCAGTAGTATGAGGGTGGGAACGGGGAATCAGCCCCAGCATTTT. The whole variable domain, remainder taken from reference TRBV19 and TRBJ1-5, is DGGITQSPKYLFRKEGQNVTLSCEQNLNHDAMYWYRQDPGQGLRLIYYSQIVNDFQKGDIAEGYSVSREKKESFPLTVTSAQKNPTAFYLCASSMRVGTGNQPQHFGDGTRLSIL.

This clone was detected a few times. This sequence joins TRBV18 and TRBJ2-5; no reliable D call. The germline V gene has CDR1 KGHSH and CDR2 LQKENI. V lost 2 bases and J 5 bases, leaving 6 bases between the germline ends. This CDR3 has 12 residues. This CDR3 reads CASSPGGETQYF. The CDR3 nucleotides are TGTGCCAGCTCACCAGGTGGGGAGACCCAGTACTTC.